This TCR beta chain stems from a study of CD8+ T cells in alopecia areata. Study summary: Treated patients received oral tofacitinib, 5 to 10 mg twice daily. Scoring of treated patients' severity used the percentage of affected scalp area.

Germline CDR1 reads GTSNPN; CDR2 reads SVGIG (reference sequence). Trimming took 0 bases from V and 5 from J, leaving 8 bases between them. The CDR3 contains 13 residues. Following RNA extraction, reverse transcription yielded cDNA that acted as the sequencing template. Method: immunoSEQ multiplex PCR; TCRdb's copy keeps in-frame clones and lacks some. The sample holds 95,000 to 100,000 clones, about 58% seen once. As to treatment: oral pan-JAK inhibitor, 5-10 mg twice daily. This clone was observed a handful of times. Its antigen is unidentified. Study-level points and caveats: Scalp clonality dropped significantly under tofacitinib, as did expanded CD8+ top-100 clones.

This receptor was taken from a human donor with alopecia areata. Here the sequenced sample was CD8+ T cells sorted from blood, taken at week 4, from a patient treated with tofacitinib. V gene TRBV30 combines with J gene TRBJ1-5; D uncertain. CDR3 nucleotide sequence: TGTGCCTGGAGTGTACGCGGGGATCAGCCCCAGCATTTT. Residues: CAWSVRGDQPQHF. Variable domain in full (rest from reference TRBV30 and TRBJ1-5): SQTIHQWPATLVQPVGSPLSLECTVEGTSNPNLYWYRQAAGRGLQLLFYSVGIGQISSEVPQNLSASRPQDRQFILSSKKLLLSDSGFYLCAWSVRGDQPQHFGDGTRLSIL.